Sequencing of this T cell receptor (beta chain) was carried out in a study of cytomegalovirus exposure and HLA in healthy donors. Study at large: Some 80 million unique TCR sequences came from HLA-typed donors in an early release.

With 60 Vbeta and 13 Jbeta primers, the PCR was carried out. Some clones are missing from TCRdb's copy, which holds only in-frame ones; the method was immunoSEQ multiplex PCR. This sample carries approximately 190,000 clones, about 90% of them seen once, and the ten largest clones take 1.3%. The CDR3 is 16 residues long. The germline CDR1 and CDR2 sequences are SGHVS and FQNEAQ. V lost 5 bases, J lost 0 bases, and 8 bases stayed unmatched. The sequencing sample was made of PBMCs. The chain links TRBV7-8 to TRBJ2-3, with TRBD1 matching 7 bases. The receptor comes from a man aged 30-40 years in good health and CMV-seronegative. CDR3 residues: CASSLQGGRSTDTQYF. CDR3 bases: TGTGCCAGCAGCCTCCAAGGGGGCAGGAGCACAGATACGCAGTATTTT.